One and the same sample provided the 22 T cell receptor beta chains below, sequenced in a study of radiation and T cells in renal cell carcinoma. Time point of the sample: blood 2 weeks post-SBRT. Regarding treatment: 15 Gy SBRT to primary tumor, nephrectomy 4 weeks later. The protocol was immunoSEQ multiplex PCR, while the TCRdb copy is restricted to in-frame clones and leaves out a portion. Of some 120,000 clones in the sample, roughly four fifths were seen once. Sequencing used blood, obtained from a patient whose treatment included radiotherapy and nephrectomy. Source of these receptors: a woman aged 55-70 years with renal cell carcinoma.

The J gene is TRBJ2-4, the V gene TRBV9, with TRBD1 matching over 8 bases. The V gene end was trimmed by 3 bases and the J gene end by 6 bases; junction bases not matched to a gene: 8. This CDR3 comprises 15 residues. Germline V lookup: CDR1 SGDLS, CDR2 YYNGEE. CDR3 residues: CASSETGTGLNIQYF. Here the CDR3 DNA reads TGTGCCAGCAGCGAGACGGGGACAGGATTAAACATTCAGTACTTC.

V is TRBV4-3 and J is TRBJ2-5; 11 positions agree with TRBD1. CDR1 is LGHNA, CDR2 YSLEER, per germline. V trimming: 0 bases; J trimming: 5 bases; junction bases outside the gene matches: 14. This CDR3 is 19 amino acids long. CDR3 protein: CASSQEFTGQGGLRETQYF. CDR3 nucleotide sequence: TGCGCCAGCAGCCAAGAATTTACGGGACAGGGGGGTCTCCGGGAGACCCAGTACTTC.

This clone was seen more than once but under ten times. The chain uses TRBV10-3 and TRBJ1-1, with 8 nucleotides matching TRBD1. This CDR3 spans 14 amino acids. CDR1 is ENHRY and CDR2 is SYGVKD in the germline V gene. V gave up 7 bases and J gave up 3 bases; unmatched junction bases: 7. The CDR3 region has the DNA TGTGCCATCAACCGACAGGGGCCCCACACTGAAGCTTTCTTT. It yields the protein CAINRQGPHTEAFF.

CDR3 loop: CASTTWEGGAYNEQFF. CDR3 nucleotide sequence: TGCGCCAGCACTACCTGGGAAGGGGGCGCCTACAATGAGCAGTTCTTC. V is TRBV4-1 and J is TRBJ2-1; 7 nucleotides match TRBD1. Germline CDR1 is MGHRA and CDR2 is YSYEKL. The CDR3 runs 16 residues. V shed 7 bases and J 2 bases; nucleotides not matched to a gene: 11.

Of note for this clone: Other DNA variants within this sample encode the same CDR3. The V and J genes are TRBV5-1 and TRBJ1-6, with a tentative D call TRBD1 (5 bases). V lost 5 bases and J lost 7, with 10 bases in between. The CDR3 is 13 amino acids. Looked up from germline, CDR1 is SGHRS and CDR2 is YFSETQ. CDR3 bases: TGCGCCAGCAGTCGGGACTCAAATTCACCCCTCCACTTT. Encoded protein: CASSRDSNSPLHF.

V gene TRBV6-1 combines with J gene TRBJ2-3; D is ambiguous. V was clipped by 8 bases and J by 2 bases, with 11 bases between them. Germline V gene data show CDR1 as MNHNS and CDR2 as SASEGT. This CDR3 comprises 13 residues. For the CDR3, the DNA is TGTGCCAGCGGCCGGCAGTTCACAGATACGCAGTATTTT. This translates into CASGRQFTDTQYF.

This sequence joins TRBV15 and TRBJ1-5, with D tentatively TRBD1 (6 bases). The germline CDR1 and CDR2 sequences are LNHNV and YYDKDF (reference sequence). This CDR3 spans 14 amino acids. V was shortened by 2 bases and J by 1 base, with 6 bases between the two germline ends. CDR3: CATSRQGSNQPQHF. DNA of the CDR3: TGTGCCACCAGCAGACAGGGGAGCAATCAGCCCCAGCATTTT.

This clone has only one observation. The chain is built from TRBV6-5 and TRBJ2-1; the D is unclear. This CDR3 has 14 residues. Germline CDR1 MNHEY, CDR2 SVGAGI. V gave up 7 bases and J gave up 6 bases, with 16 bases separating them. CDR3 in DNA: TGTGCCAGCACCAAATCCCGCCGAAGCAATGAGCAGTTCTTC. Its protein product is CASTKSRRSNEQFF.

The chain links TRBV9 to TRBJ2-5, with D maybe TRBD1 (5 bases). The ends were cut back, 4 bases at V and 5 bases at J, with 12 bases in the middle. This CDR3 has 13 residues. The germline V gene encodes CDR1 SGDLS and CDR2 YYNGEE. The CDR3 nucleotides are TGTGCCAGCAGCCAGGGAAATATGGAGACCCAGTACTTC. This gives the protein CASSQGNMETQYF.

This clone showed up just a few times. This chain links TRBV20-1 with TRBJ1-2, with no clear D. The CDR3 length is 11 residues. Per germline, CDR1 DFQATT and CDR2 SNEGSKA (reference sequence). Trimming left V 6 bases short and J 7 bases short, with 12 bases between. CDR3 sequence: CSAKGRGGYTF. The CDR3 DNA reads as TGCAGTGCAAAAGGGAGAGGTGGCTACACCTTC.

The chain has TRBV27 and TRBJ1-5; no reliable D call. The length of the CDR3 is 13 residues. CDR1 and CDR2 from the germline V gene are MNHEY and SMNVEV (reference sequence). V was pared by 4 bases and J by 5 bases, with 9 bases between. The CDR3 sequence: CASSYTPYQPQHF. As DNA, the CDR3 is TGTGCCAGCAGTTATACACCATATCAGCCCCAGCATTTT.

The table lists this clone with many counts. The J gene is TRBJ1-1, the V gene TRBV7-9; D is possibly TRBD1 (5 bases). Germline loops: CDR1 SEHNR, CDR2 FQNEAQ (reference sequence). V shed 0 bases and J shed 7 bases, with 9 bases lying between them. This CDR3 spans 13 amino acids. Here the CDR3 DNA reads TGTGCCAGCAGCTTAGCCAGGGTCGGTGAAGCTTTCTTT. Encoded protein: CASSLARVGEAFF.

The chain carries TRBV9 and TRBJ2-2, with D tentatively TRBD1 (7 bases). V was cut by 5 bases and J by 7 bases, with 15 bases left in between. The CDR3 is made up of 14 amino acids. The germline gives CDR1 SGDLS, CDR2 YYNGEE. In nucleotides, the CDR3 is TGTGCCAGCAGTACCAGGGGGGAAGTCGGGGAGCTGTTTTTT. Amino acid sequence: CASSTRGEVGELFF.

This clone was seen only once. The chain couples TRBV6-5 to TRBJ2-1, with 10 bases fitting TRBD2. Germline loops: CDR1 MNHEY, CDR2 SVGAGI. Unmatched junction bases numbered 4, after V lost 6 bases and J lost 2 bases. The CDR3 loop spans 15 amino acids. This chain's CDR3 is CASSKLAGTYNEQFF. The CDR3 DNA is TGTGCCAGCAGCAAACTAGCGGGGACCTACAATGAGCAGTTCTTC.

The chain has TRBV6-6 and TRBJ1-5, with a weak D call TRBD1 (5 bases). The CDR3 is 13 residues long. CDR1 MNHNY and CDR2 SVGAGI come from the germline V gene (reference sequence). V was trimmed by 6 bases and J by 11 bases, leaving 17 bases between them. The CDR3 region has the DNA TGTGCCAGCAGCCCCGCCTATGGGGGGACCCAGCATTTT. Protein: CASSPAYGGTQHF.

The rearrangement uses TRBV27 and TRBJ1-5; D is ambiguous. V gave up 2 bases and J gave up 7 bases, with 9 bases separating them. Germline CDR1 MNHEY, CDR2 SMNVEV (reference sequence). This CDR3 spans 13 amino acids. The CDR3: CASSLNPEQPQHF. The CDR3 DNA follows: TGTGCCAGCAGTTTAAACCCCGAGCAGCCCCAGCATTTT.

The CDR3 loop reads CASSYPGQGDTEAFF. The DNA for the CDR3 is TGTGCCAGCAGTTACCCTGGACAGGGGGACACTGAAGCTTTCTTT. V and J are TRBV6-5 and TRBJ1-1; 10 positions match TRBD1. This CDR3 comprises 15 residues. V shed 2 bases and J 3 bases; nucleotides not matched to a gene: 3. Per germline, CDR1 MNHEY and CDR2 SVGAGI.

The table lists this clone with many counts. The chain couples TRBV9 to TRBJ2-1, with 10 bases matching TRBD2. Germline CDR1 SGDLS, CDR2 YYNGEE. There are 17 residues in the CDR3. The ends lost 2 bases at V and 5 bases at J; junction bases unmatched: 10. This CDR3 reads CASSVQGLAAINNEQFF. The CDR3, as DNA: TGTGCCAGCAGCGTCCAAGGACTAGCGGCCATAAACAATGAGCAGTTCTTC.

The chain uses TRBV1 and TRBJ2-3; TRBD2 was called by the table and not checked on the DNA. TRBV1 has pseudogene status. This CDR3 region has 17 residues. CDR3 sequence (DNA): TGCACCAGCAGCCGGGTAGCGGGGGAGTGGTTGCGAGATACGCAGTATTTT. Translation: CTSSRVAGEWLRDTQYF.

J is TRBJ1-1 and V is TRBV5-1; weak D call: TRBD1 (6 bases). Germline CDR1 is SGHRS and CDR2 is YFSETQ. The V end was cut by 0 bases, the J end by 5 bases, with 11 bases between. The CDR3 extends over 14 amino acids. CDR3 sequence (DNA): TGCGCCAGCAGCTTGGCAGGGGCAAGGACTGAAGCTTTCTTT. Residues: CASSLAGARTEAFF.

This clone was found many times. CDR3 residues: CASSQEGDNQPQHF. CDR3 DNA: TGTGCCAGCAGCCAAGAAGGGGATAATCAGCCCCAGCATTTT. The chain has TRBV13 and TRBJ1-5, with a weak D call TRBD1 (5 bases). The CDR3 sequence is 14 residues long. Germline assignment: CDR1 PRHDT and CDR2 FYEKMQ (reference sequence). The ends were cut back, 5 bases at V and 4 bases at J, with 12 bases in the middle. The whole variable domain, remainder taken from reference TRBV13 and TRBJ1-5, is AAGVIQSPRHLIKEKRETATLKCYPIPRHDTVYWYQQGPGQDPQFLISFYEKMQSDKGSIPDRFSAQQFSDYHSELNMSSLELGDSALYFCASSQEGDNQPQHFGDGTRLSIL.

The gene calls are TRBV30 and TRBJ1-4; 7 bases are a match to TRBD1. J lost 7 bases, V lost 2 bases, and 10 bases had no gene match. Germline-derived CDR1 and CDR2 are GTSNPN and SVGIG (reference sequence). The CDR3 contains 15 residues. The CDR3 spells CAWSPNRGGSEKLFF. The CDR3 nucleotides read TGTGCCTGGAGTCCCAACAGGGGAGGATCTGAAAAACTGTTTTTT.